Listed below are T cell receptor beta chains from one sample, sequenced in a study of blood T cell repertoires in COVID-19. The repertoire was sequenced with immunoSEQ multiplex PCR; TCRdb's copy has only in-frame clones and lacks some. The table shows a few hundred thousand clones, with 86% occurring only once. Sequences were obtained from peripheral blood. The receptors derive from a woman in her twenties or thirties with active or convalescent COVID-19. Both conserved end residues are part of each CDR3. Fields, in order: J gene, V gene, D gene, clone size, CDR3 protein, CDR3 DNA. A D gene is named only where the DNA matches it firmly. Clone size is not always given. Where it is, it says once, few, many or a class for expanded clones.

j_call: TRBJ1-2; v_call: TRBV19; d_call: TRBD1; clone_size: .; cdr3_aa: CASNRGLDYGYTF; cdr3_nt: TGTGCCAGTAACAGGGGGCTGGACTATGGCTACACCTTC
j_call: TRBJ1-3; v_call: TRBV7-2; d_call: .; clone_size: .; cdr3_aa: CASSLGEAGNIYF; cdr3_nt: TGTGCCAGCAGCTTAGGGGAGGCAGGGAACATATATTTT
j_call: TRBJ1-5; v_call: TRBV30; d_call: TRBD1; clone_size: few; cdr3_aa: CAWSPGGNQPQHF; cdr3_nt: TGTGCCTGGAGTCCAGGGGGGAATCAGCCCCAGCATTTT
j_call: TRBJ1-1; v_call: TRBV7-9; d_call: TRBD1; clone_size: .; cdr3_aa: CASSATGGMAFF; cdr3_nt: TGTGCCAGCAGCGCGACAGGGGGTATGGCTTTCTTT
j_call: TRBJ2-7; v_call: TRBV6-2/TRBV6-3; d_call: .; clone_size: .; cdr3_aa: CASSPYLDSLSYEQYF; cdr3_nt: TGTGCCAGCAGCCCTTATCTGGACAGTCTCTCCTACGAGCAGTACTTC
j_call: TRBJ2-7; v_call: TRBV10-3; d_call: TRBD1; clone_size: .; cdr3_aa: CAITDRGLEQYF; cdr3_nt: TGTGCCATCACTGACAGGGGGCTTGAGCAGTACTTC
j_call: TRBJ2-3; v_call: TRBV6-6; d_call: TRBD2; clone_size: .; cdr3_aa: CASSYLAGGRTDTQYF; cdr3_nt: TGTGCCAGCAGTTACCTAGCGGGGGGCCGCACAGATACGCAGTATTTT
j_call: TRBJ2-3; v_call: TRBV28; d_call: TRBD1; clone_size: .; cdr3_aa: CASSSGQDSTDTQYF; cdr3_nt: TGTGCCAGCAGTTCAGGACAGGATAGCACAGATACGCAGTATTTT
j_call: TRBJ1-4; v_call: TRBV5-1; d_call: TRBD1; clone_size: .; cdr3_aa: CASRTTGGSNEKLFF; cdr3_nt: TGCGCCAGCAGGACTACAGGGGGCTCTAATGAAAAACTGTTTTTT
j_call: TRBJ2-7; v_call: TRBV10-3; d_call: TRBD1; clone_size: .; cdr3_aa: CAITPGQSYEQYF; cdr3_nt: TGTGCCATCACCCCGGGACAGAGCTACGAGCAGTACTTC
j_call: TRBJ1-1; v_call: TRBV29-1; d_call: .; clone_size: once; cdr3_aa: CSVVGVSAFF; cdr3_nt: TGCAGCGTTGTAGGGGTCTCTGCTTTCTTT
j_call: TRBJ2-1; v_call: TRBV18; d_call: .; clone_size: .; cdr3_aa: CASSPPRTGSYNEQFF; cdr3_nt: TGTGCCAGCTCACCACCCCGGACGGGAAGCTACAATGAGCAGTTCTTC
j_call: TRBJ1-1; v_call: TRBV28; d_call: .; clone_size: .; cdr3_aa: CASRANTEAFF; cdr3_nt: TGTGCCAGCAGAGCCAACACTGAAGCTTTCTTT
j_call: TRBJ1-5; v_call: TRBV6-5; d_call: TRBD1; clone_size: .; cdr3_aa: CASRPPGQGNQPQHF; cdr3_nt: TGTGCCAGCAGACCACCGGGACAGGGGAATCAGCCCCAGCATTTT
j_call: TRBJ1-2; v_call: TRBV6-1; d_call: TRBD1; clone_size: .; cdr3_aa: CASSELGTGHYGYTF; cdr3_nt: TGTGCCAGCAGTGAACTCGGGACAGGGCACTATGGCTACACCTTC
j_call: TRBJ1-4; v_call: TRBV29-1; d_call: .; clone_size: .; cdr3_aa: CSVGQPDEKLFF; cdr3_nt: TGCAGCGTAGGACAGCCCGATGAAAAACTGTTTTTT
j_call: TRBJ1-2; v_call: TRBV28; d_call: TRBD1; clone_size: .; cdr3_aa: CASRPTPGQGNYGYTF; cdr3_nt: TGTGCCAGCAGGCCTACCCCGGGACAGGGGAACTATGGCTACACCTTC
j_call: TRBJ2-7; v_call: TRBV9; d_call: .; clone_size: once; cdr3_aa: CASSLQGSPYEQYF; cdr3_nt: TGTGCCAGCAGCTTACAGGGTTCCCCCTACGAGCAGTACTTC
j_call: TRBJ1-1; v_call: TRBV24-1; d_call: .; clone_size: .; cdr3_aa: CATSAQGSVGAFF; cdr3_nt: TGTGCCACCAGTGCACAGGGTTCCGTTGGAGCTTTCTTT
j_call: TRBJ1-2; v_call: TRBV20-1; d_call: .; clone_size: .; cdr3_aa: CSVAHGYTF; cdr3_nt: TGCAGTGTCGCGCATGGCTACACCTTC
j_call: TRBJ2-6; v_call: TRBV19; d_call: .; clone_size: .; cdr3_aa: CASSITTTISGANVLTF; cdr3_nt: TGTGCCAGTAGTATCACCACCACAATCTCTGGGGCCAACGTCCTGACTTTC
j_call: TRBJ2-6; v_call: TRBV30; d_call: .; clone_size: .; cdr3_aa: CAWGTTSSGANVLTF; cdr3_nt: TGTGCCTGGGGGACAACCAGCTCTGGGGCCAACGTCCTGACTTTC
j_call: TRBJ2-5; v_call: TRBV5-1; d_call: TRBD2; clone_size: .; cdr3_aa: CASSLAVTSGGTYQETQYF; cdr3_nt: TGCGCCAGCAGCTTGGCGGTGACTAGCGGGGGGACGTACCAAGAGACCCAGTACTTC
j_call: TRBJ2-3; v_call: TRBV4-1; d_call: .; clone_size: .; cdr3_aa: CASSQTRDSGHNTQYF; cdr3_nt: TGCGCCAGCAGCCAGACCCGGGACTCAGGACATAATACGCAGTATTTT
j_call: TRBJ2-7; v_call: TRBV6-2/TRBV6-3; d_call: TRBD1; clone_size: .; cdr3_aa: CASSLRGTGSYEQYF; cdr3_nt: TGTGCCAGCAGCCTTCGCGGGACAGGGTCCTACGAGCAGTACTTC
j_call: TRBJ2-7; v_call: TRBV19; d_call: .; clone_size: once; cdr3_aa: CASSIRGQVSYEQYF; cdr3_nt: TGTGCCAGTAGTATCCGCGGACAAGTCTCCTACGAGCAGTACTTC
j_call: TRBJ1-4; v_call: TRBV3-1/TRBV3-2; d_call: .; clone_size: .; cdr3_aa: CASSQRGVHEKLFF; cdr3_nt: TGTGCCAGCAGCCAAAGGGGCGTGCATGAAAAACTGTTTTTT
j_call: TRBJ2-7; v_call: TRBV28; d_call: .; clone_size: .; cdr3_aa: CASSFAGGFSGGYEQYF; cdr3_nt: TGTGCCAGCAGTTTCGCCGGGGGCTTTTCGGGGGGCTACGAGCAGTACTTC
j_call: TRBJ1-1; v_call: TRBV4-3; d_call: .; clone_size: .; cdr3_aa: CASSQGLGVAEAFF; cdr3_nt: TGCGCCAGCAGCCAAGGTCTGGGAGTAGCTGAAGCTTTCTTT
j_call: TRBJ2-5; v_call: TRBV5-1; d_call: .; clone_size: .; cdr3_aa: CASSLGGGGPQETQYF; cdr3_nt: TGCGCCAGCAGCTTGGGCGGCGGGGGCCCCCAAGAGACCCAGTACTTC
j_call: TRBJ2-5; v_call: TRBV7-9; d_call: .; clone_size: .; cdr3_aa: CASSSEGETQYF; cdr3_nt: TGTGCCAGCAGCTCGGAGGGAGAGACCCAGTACTTC
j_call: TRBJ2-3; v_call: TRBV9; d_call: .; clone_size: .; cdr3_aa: CASSVSPVTDTQYF; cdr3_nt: TGTGCCAGCAGCGTTAGCCCCGTCACAGATACGCAGTATTTT